One and the same sample provided the 27 T cell receptor beta chains below, sequenced in a study of regulatory T cells in long-lasting Graves disease. Assembly of TCR beta libraries relied on iRepertoire HTBI primers together with Arm-PCR of CDR3 regions. TCRdb processed the multiplex PCR reads anew with MiXCR; each CDR3 protein has one entry. The repertoire holds over 500,000 distinct CDR3 sequences, with about 16% as singletons. Time point in this sample: newly diagnosed GD, antithyroid drugs for less than 3 months. Generation of the TCR library employed RNA extracted from PBMCs. This same sample was also taken into another study, of T cells in Graves' hyperthyroidism and ophthalmopathy.

The sample consisted of peripheral blood mononuclear cells (PBMCs), taken at new diagnosis, from a patient treated with antithyroid drugs. The origin of the receptors is a young man with Graves disease.

This sequence joins TRBV7-9 and TRBJ1-6; no clear D gene. The V gene lost 6 bases and the J gene lost 6 bases, with 3 bases spanning the gap. Germline CDR1 SEHNR, CDR2 FQNEAQ (reference sequence). CDR3 size: 11 residues. The chain's CDR3 is CASRINSPLHF. CDR3 coding DNA: TGTGCCAGCAGGATTAATTCACCCCTCCACTTT. Drawing the rest from reference TRBV7-9 and TRBJ1-6, the complete variable domain is DTGVSQNPRHKITKRGQNVTFRCDPISEHNRLYWYRQTLGQGPEFLTYFQNEAQLEKSRLLSDRFSAERPKGSFSTLEIQRTEQGDSAMYLCASRINSPLHFGNGTRLTVT.

The chain uses TRBV6-2 or TRBV6-3 and TRBJ2-1, with 16 positions matching TRBD2. Losses at the gene ends were 5 bases for V and 8 bases for J; bases not matched to a gene: 9. The germline V gene has CDR1 MNHEY and CDR2 SVGEGT. This CDR3 comprises 17 residues. CDR3 nucleotide sequence: TGTGCCAGCAGTCGGGGACTAGCGGGAGGGGGGTTCGATGAGCAGTTCTTC. This sequence encodes CASSRGLAGGGFDEQFF.

This clonotype was counted at least ten times. V is TRBV27 and J is TRBJ2-3; 13 bases are a match to TRBD2. The CDR3 is 18 residues long. Germline loops: CDR1 MNHEY, CDR2 SMNVEV (reference sequence). Unmatched junction bases numbered 8, after V lost 2 bases and J lost 3 bases. The CDR3 reads CASSLRPRLAGGTDTQYF. The CDR3, as DNA: TGTGCCAGCAGTTTACGACCCCGACTAGCGGGGGGAACAGATACGCAGTATTTT.

The chain uses TRBV27 and TRBJ2-6; possible D gene TRBD1, 5 bases. The germline CDR1 and CDR2 sequences are MNHEY and SMNVEV (reference sequence). V was shortened by 0 bases and J by 4 bases, with 13 bases between the two germline ends. There are 17 residues in the CDR3. For the CDR3, the DNA is TGTGCCAGCAGTTTATCGGGGCCCCTGACGGGGGCCAACGTCCTGACTTTC. It is translated as CASSLSGPLTGANVLTF.

The rearrangement uses TRBV9 and TRBJ1-6, with 10 bases matching TRBD1. This CDR3 has 14 residues. J was trimmed by 11 bases and V by 3 bases; bases with no gene match: 5. The germline gives CDR1 SGDLS, CDR2 YYNGEE. CDR3 sequence reads: CASSGDRGGAPLHF. The CDR3 DNA reads TGTGCCAGCAGCGGGGACAGGGGTGGGGCACCCCTCCACTTT.

Comment on this clonotype: The junction shows a germline mismatch at one end, possibly a read error. In DNA form, the CDR3 reads TGTGCCGGCAGCGGTGACCTCTTAACGCAGTATTTT. It encodes CAGSGDLLTQYF. This rearrangement joins TRBV9 to TRBJ2-3; a possible D gene is TRBD2 (5 bases). The CDR3 runs 12 residues. Germline V lookup: CDR1 SGDLS, CDR2 YYNGEE.

This clonotype has ten or more counts. V gene TRBV5-1 combines with J gene TRBJ2-7; D perhaps matches TRBD2 (8 bases). CDR3 size: 15 residues. Germline assignment: CDR1 SGHRS and CDR2 YFSETQ. V was trimmed by 3 bases and J by 6 bases, leaving 19 bases between them. Here the CDR3 reads CASSSRDSGSLEQYF. CDR3 bases: TGCGCCAGCAGCTCCCGGGACAGCGGGAGCCTCGAGCAGTACTTC.

The chain recombines TRBV12-3 or TRBV12-4 with TRBJ2-5; D is uncertain. CDR3 length equals 13 residues. Trimming took 4 bases from V and 5 from J, leaving 11 bases between them. CDR3 protein: CASSYGAFETQYF. Here the CDR3 DNA reads TGTGCCAGCAGTTACGGAGCTTTTGAGACCCAGTACTTC.

This clonotype was counted at least ten times. This chain joins TRBV3-1 and TRBJ1-2; D ambiguous. V was trimmed by 1 base and J by 5 bases, leaving 8 bases between them. Germline V gene lookup returns CDR1 LGHDT and CDR2 YNNKEL (reference sequence). The CDR3 contains 13 residues. CDR3 sequence reads: CASSQASWYGYTF. CDR3 nucleotide sequence: TGTGCCAGCAGCCAAGCCTCCTGGTATGGCTACACCTTC.

The J gene is TRBJ2-2, the V gene TRBV11-2; D gene unclear. The CDR3 contains 14 residues. CDR1 SGHAT and CDR2 FQNNGV come from the germline V gene. Trimming took off 2 bases at V and 7 bases at J, with 11 bases between the two ends. DNA for the CDR3: TGTGCCAGCAGCTTAATTAGGGTCGGCGGGGAGCTGTTTTTT. Translating gives CASSLIRVGGELFF.

Only a few counts were recorded for this clonotype. This chain uses TRBV5-1 with TRBJ1-1, with TRBD1 matching over 8 bases. The V and J ends lost 4 bases and 3 bases, in that order; junction bases with no gene match: 8. CDR1 is SGHRS and CDR2 is YFSETQ in the germline V gene. This CDR3 contains 15 residues. CDR3 sequence reads: CASSRTGQGDTEAFF. The CDR3 DNA reads TGCGCCAGCAGCCGAACAGGACAGGGTGACACTGAAGCTTTCTTT.

This clonotype was counted at least ten times. The chain is built from TRBV12-3 or TRBV12-4 and TRBJ2-3; 13 bases map to TRBD2. There are 15 residues in the CDR3. Trimming took 6 bases from V and 6 from J; bases not matched to a gene: 6. The CDR3 nucleotides read TGTGCCAGCAGACTAGCGGGAGGGCCGACGGATACGCAGTATTTT. Protein sequence: CASRLAGGPTDTQYF.

The J gene is TRBJ2-6, the V gene TRBV20-1; D unresolved. V lost 5 bases to trimming and J lost 0 bases, with 17 bases between them. The CDR3 contains 17 residues. The germline V gene has CDR1 DFQATT and CDR2 SNEGSKA (reference sequence). CDR3 in DNA: TGCAGTGCTGTGCAGCAGGACCTTGGCTCTGGGGCCAACGTCCTGACTTTC. Its protein product is CSAVQQDLGSGANVLTF.

The J gene is TRBJ2-3, the V gene TRBV7-8; D is perhaps TRBD2 (6 bases). V was pared by 6 bases and J by 3 bases, with 19 bases between. CDR1 is SGHVS, CDR2 FQNEAQ, per germline. This CDR3 comprises 16 residues. The CDR3 DNA follows: TGTGCCAGCAGTCCACTACTAGCTTTAGATACAGATACGCAGTATTTT. This sequence encodes CASSPLLALDTDTQYF.

This clonotype appeared many times. This rearrangement joins TRBV19 to TRBJ1-1; 8 nucleotides match TRBD1. CDR1 and CDR2 (germline): LNHDA, SQIVND (reference sequence). The CDR3 loop spans 15 amino acids. Germline trimming cut 6 bases from V and 6 bases from J; bases unmatched to any gene: 12. CDR3 DNA sequence: TGTGCCAGTAGAAGCAAGCCGGGACAGGCTGCTGAAGCTTTCTTT. This sequence encodes CASRSKPGQAAEAFF.

A note on this clonotype: An end of the junction does not agree with germline; a read error may underlie this. The chain couples TRBV28 to TRBJ2-7, with D perhaps assigned TRBD1 or TRBD2 (5 bases each). Germline V gene data show CDR1 as MDHEN and CDR2 as SYDVKM. CDR3 size: 14 residues. CDR3 DNA: TGTGCCAGCAGTTTTATGGGGGAGTCCTACGAGCAGCACTTC. Amino acid sequence: CASSFMGESYEQHF.

This clonotype was picked up many times. The chain employs TRBV6-1 and TRBJ1-2; D unclear. CDR3 length equals 15 residues. V was trimmed by 2 bases and J by 2 bases, leaving 12 bases between them. Germline V lookup: CDR1 MNHNS, CDR2 SASEGT. CDR3 loop: CASSESLSANYGYTF. In DNA, the CDR3 is TGTGCCAGCAGTGAATCTTTATCGGCGAACTATGGCTACACCTTC.

The J gene is TRBJ2-1, the V gene TRBV27; 9 bases match TRBD2. V lost 5 bases to trimming and J lost 5 bases; unmatched junction nucleotides: 13. The CDR3 loop spans 17 amino acids. The germline CDR1 and CDR2 sequences are MNHEY and SMNVEV (reference sequence). In DNA, the CDR3 is TGTGCCAGCAGTCAACTCTCCCGAGCGGGAGGACACAATGAGCAGTTCTTC. Translated: CASSQLSRAGGHNEQFF.

The V and J genes are TRBV20-1 and TRBJ2-1, with TRBD2 matching over 13 bases. Germline assignment: CDR1 DFQATT and CDR2 SNEGSKA (reference sequence). The ends lost 6 bases at V and 8 bases at J; junction bases unmatched: 7. The CDR3 has 14 residues. This CDR3 reads CSAMTSGRIDEQFF. In DNA form, the CDR3 reads TGCAGTGCAATGACTAGCGGGAGGATCGATGAGCAGTTCTTC.

This clonotype was picked up many times. J is TRBJ2-7 and V is TRBV27; D gene ambiguous. V was shortened by 5 bases and J by 0 bases, with 14 bases between the two germline ends. CDR1 and CDR2 (germline): MNHEY, SMNVEV (reference sequence). CDR3 length: 15 amino acids. CDR3 DNA: TGTGCCAGCAGTCTGATGGCTCGGAGCTCCTACGAGCAGTACTTC. As protein: CASSLMARSSYEQYF.

This clonotype was counted at least ten times. This sequence joins TRBV20-1 and TRBJ2-7, with 12 bases fitting TRBD2. Germline V gives CDR1 DFQATT, CDR2 SNEGSKA (reference sequence). Trimming took 6 bases from V and 4 from J; bases not matched to a gene: 7. The CDR3 contains 14 residues. As DNA, the CDR3 is TGCAGTGCCATTGGGACTAGCGGGCTGTACGAGCAGTACTTC. This gives the protein CSAIGTSGLYEQYF.

The table lists this clonotype with a few counts. The J gene is TRBJ2-2, the V gene TRBV4-1, with D uncertain. Per the germline V gene, CDR1 is MGHRA and CDR2 is YSYEKL. This CDR3 is 16 amino acids long. Trimming shortened V by 1 base and J by 0 bases, and 9 bases separated the two germline ends. This chain's CDR3 is CASSQVGLANTGELFF. CDR3 DNA: TGCGCCAGCAGCCAAGTCGGGCTAGCGAACACCGGGGAGCTGTTTTTT.

This clonotype has ten or more counts. This chain joins TRBV20-1 and TRBJ2-7; tentative D call: TRBD1 (6 bases). The CDR3 covers 14 residues. V was trimmed by 5 bases and J by 1 base, leaving 15 bases between them. The germline gives CDR1 DFQATT, CDR2 SNEGSKA (reference sequence). CDR3 DNA sequence: TGCAGTGCTTACCACCCGACAGGTTCCTACGAGCAGTACTTC. It translates to CSAYHPTGSYEQYF.

The sample holds many counts of this clonotype. The chain employs TRBV6-5 and TRBJ2-7, with D hard to call. The CDR3 length is 15 residues. With 1 base removed from V and 6 bases from J, the gap between germline ends came to 16 bases. CDR1 is MNHEY and CDR2 is SVGAGI in the germline V gene. As DNA, the CDR3 is TGTGCCAGCAGTTACTTGGGCCCCGGGTCGAGCGAGCAGTACTTC. This translates into CASSYLGPGSSEQYF.

This chain uses TRBV19 with TRBJ2-1; D unclear. Germline CDR1 reads LNHDA; CDR2 reads SQIVND (reference sequence). This CDR3 is built from 14 residues. Trimming stripped 6 bases from V and 4 bases from J, with 13 bases between. Here the CDR3 DNA reads TGTGCCAGTAGGATTGGCAGCTTATACAATGAGCAGTTCTTC. Protein: CASRIGSLYNEQFF.

This clonotype was found many times. The CDR3 region has the DNA TGTGCCACCTCCGGCGGGGCTACCTACGAGCAGTACTTC. This codes for CATSGGATYEQYF. The chain couples TRBV27 to TRBJ2-7; D is possibly TRBD2 (6 bases). Trimming removed 10 bases from V and 2 bases from J, with 15 bases in between. Germline V gene data show CDR1 as MNHEY and CDR2 as SMNVEV (reference sequence). The CDR3 has 13 residues.

The V gene is TRBV5-1, the J gene TRBJ2-3, with TRBD1 matching 7 bases. There are 14 residues in the CDR3. From germline, CDR1 is SGHRS and CDR2 YFSETQ. V shed 1 base and J 5 bases; nucleotides not matched to a gene: 4. This CDR3 is CASSLTGDRDTQYF. The CDR3, as DNA: TGCGCCAGCAGCTTGACTGGGGACAGAGATACGCAGTATTTT.